This T cell receptor beta chain was profiled in a study of shared clonotypes between healthy human individuals. This CDR3 contains 17 residues. V was trimmed by 2 bases and J by 4 bases, leaving 22 bases between them. In germline, CDR1 is SQVTM, CDR2 ANQGSEA. The table came from immunoSEQ multiplex PCR; TCRdb's copy has only in-frame clones and leaves some out. Altogether under 650,000 clones are present, about 96% being singletons, with the ten largest covering approximately 0.062%. Input material: naive CD4+ T cells sorted from blood. The sample's subset: CD45RA+ positively selected. The origin of this receptor is a woman aged 25-40 years in good health. The chain is built from TRBV29-1 and TRBJ2-3; the D gene is possibly TRBD2 (6 bases). This chain's CDR3 is CSVESGLPHFASDTQYF. In DNA form, the CDR3 reads TGCAGCGTTGAATCCGGACTACCACATTTTGCATCAGATACGCAGTATTTT.